This paragraph covers one T cell receptor (beta chain) sequence. This clone came up once. It has no known antigen specificity. No much larger clone exists at a distance of one base, and base qualities are not known. Genomic DNA was isolated from the sorted cells so that the TCRbeta CDR3 region could be sequenced. TCRbeta CDR3 regions were sequenced using the immunoSEQ Assay. The source is immuneACCESS, and TCRdb retained only in-frame sequences with V and J called. Part of the clones is not carried over; for the studies checked, unresolved V genes explain less than half of this, and the remainder is unexplained. The sample table records around 80,000 clones; roughly 89% of these occur just once. More than 0.15% of the sample rests with the top ten. Patients with autoimmune disease history or receiving systemic immunosuppression were excluded from the trial. In every dose cohort, peripheral blood was drawn for TCR sequencing at baseline, cycle 4 day 1, and cycle 7 day 1. Samples were obtained from an open-label, multicenter, first-in-human phase I dose-escalation trial of ivuxolimab. Adults with locally advanced or metastatic melanoma, renal cell, hepatocellular, or head and neck squamous cell carcinoma were enrolled in the trial. Before TCR sequencing, CD4+ and CD8+ T cells were separately sorted from peripheral blood.

This entry belongs to a study of OX40 agonist ivuxolimab in advanced cancers. With respect to the entire study: Ivuxolimab was a fully human IgG2 agonistic monoclonal antibody targeting the costimulatory receptor OX40 (CD134). Intravenous ivuxolimab was administered to patients every 2 weeks at six dose levels: 0.01, 0.1, 0.3, 1.5, 3 and 10 mg/kg. Of the approximately 54 dose-escalation patients, hepatocellular carcinoma was present in 19, melanoma in some 15, renal cell carcinoma in 9 and head and neck cancer in 9. The dose-escalation cohort was around 84% male with a mean age of approximately 60 years, ranging from roughly 23 to 85. Prior anti-PD-1, anti-PD-L1 or anti-CTLA-4 therapy was permitted, and roughly two fifths of dose-escalation patients had received checkpoint inhibitors. Three dose-escalation patients achieved partial responses, one with hepatocellular carcinoma and two with cutaneous melanoma. The purpose of peripheral TCRbeta sequencing was to test whether ivuxolimab changed TCR sequence diversity and led to clonal T-cell expansion. The monotherapy dose-escalation portion (N of about 49 patients) of the phase I ivuxolimab trial is reported in the paper.

Results and caveats for the whole study, not just this receptor: After ivuxolimab, CD8+ T cells had more expanded clones than CD4+ T cells on average. In the 0.1-3.0 mg/kg groups, partial responders had among the lowest normalized peripheral clonal expansion, particularly in CD8+ T cells. At doses of 0.1 to 3.0 mg/kg, clonal expansion of both CD4+ and CD8+ blood T cells was observed from baseline to week 6. Low levels of normalized T-cell clonal expansion were also seen in some patients who did not respond. Which antigens the clonally expanded peripheral T cells were specific for was not determined.

In the germline V gene, CDR1 corresponds to SNHLY and CDR2 to FYNNEI. Trimming takes 9 bases from V and 4 bases from J, and the germline ends sit 13 bases apart. The CDR3 measures 13 amino acids from cysteine to phenylalanine. Of the read, only the CDR3 DNA is kept; its 39 bases are in frame from base 1. This clonotype was obtained from an adult with an advanced solid tumor such as melanoma, head and neck, liver or kidney cancer. Recombination connected TRBV2 to TRBJ1-3, with the D gene too uncertain to name. Sequences were derived from CD4+ or CD8+ T cells sorted from blood, sampled in a trial of the OX40 agonist ivuxolimab. The nucleotide sequence reads TGTGCCAGTCAGAGAACGGGGGGAAACACCATATATTTT. Its amino acids are CASQRTGGNTIYF. With all but the CDR3 taken from the reference TRBV2 and TRBJ1-3 genes, the full variable domain is: EPEVTQTPSHQVTQMGQEVILRCVPISNHLYFYWYRQILGQKVEFLVSFYNNEISEKSEIFDDQFSVERPDGSNFTLKIRSTKLEDSAMYFCASQRTGGNTIYFGEGSWLTVV.